These T cell receptor beta chains were read from a single sample in a study of T-cell memory formation after mild COVID-19. A single record per CDR3 protein comes from TCRdb applying MiXCR to the 5' RACE reads. Of hundreds of thousands of distinct CDR3 sequences in the sample, around 27% were seen once. Material: PBMCs or a T cell subset sorted from them (not recorded which). The receptor source for this set is an adult woman who had mild COVID-19 (a few samples of this study predate the infection). Cell type and time point are not known. Both conserved end residues are part of each CDR3. Fields, in order: clone size, V gene, J gene, D gene, CDR3 protein, CDR3 DNA. The D gene is left open where the match is weak. Clone size is given for some rows only: seen once, a few or many times, or a class if the clone is expanded.

.	TRBV7-9	TRBJ2-1	TRBD2	CASSLERGEYNEQFF	TGTGCCAGCAGCTTAGAGCGGGGAGAGTACAATGAGCAGTTCTTC
few	TRBV3-1	TRBJ2-3	TRBD2	CASSFRGGVDTQYF	TGTGCCAGCTCTTTTCGCGGGGGGGTTGATACGCAGTATTTT
.	TRBV7-9	TRBJ1-6	TRBD1	CASSLSDRGYSPLHF	TGTGCCAGCAGCTTATCGGACAGGGGGTATTCACCCCTCCACTTT
.	TRBV7-9	TRBJ2-1	.	CASSSYGRNEQFF	TGTGCCAGCAGCTCCTACGGCAGGAATGAGCAGTTCTTC
.	TRBV18	TRBJ1-2	TRBD1	CASSPGTENRPVGYTF	TGTGCCAGCTCACCGGGGACAGAAAACCGACCCGTCGGCTACACCTTC
.	TRBV5-1	TRBJ1-5	TRBD1	CASSQTGLKGQPQHF	TGCGCCAGCAGCCAGACAGGGCTAAAGGGGCAGCCCCAGCATTTT
.	TRBV4-3	TRBJ1-2	.	CASSQEWRNYGYTF	TGCGCCAGCAGCCAAGAATGGAGAAACTATGGCTACACCTTC
.	TRBV30	TRBJ1-1	.	CAWTPATEAFF	TGTGCCTGGACTCCCGCCACTGAAGCTTTCTTT
.	TRBV5-1	TRBJ2-1	TRBD2	CASSLGTSGSRRNEQFF	TGCGCCAGCAGCTTGGGTACTAGCGGGAGTAGGAGGAATGAGCAGTTCTTC
.	TRBV21-1	TRBJ2-1	.	CASSKDGNYPDRGEKIRNEQFF	TGTGCCAGCAGCAAAGATGGAAACTACCCAGATAGAGGGGAAAAGATTCGGAATGAGCAGTTCTTC
.	TRBV7-8	TRBJ1-2	TRBD1	CAATTRDRDYGYTF	TGTGCCGCCACCACCCGGGACAGGGACTATGGCTACACCTTC
.	TRBV11-1	TRBJ2-7	.	CASSFNGRGYEQYF	TGTGCCAGCAGCTTCAACGGGAGAGGATACGAGCAGTACTTC
.	TRBV7-6	TRBJ2-1	TRBD1	CASSSGQGIRSEQFF	TGTGCCAGCAGCTCGGGACAGGGGATCCGTTCTGAGCAGTTCTTC
few	TRBV6-1	TRBJ2-3	.	CASSELSAGHITDTQYF	TGTGCCAGCAGTGAATTATCCGCGGGACACATCACAGATACGCAGTATTTT
few	TRBV5-5	TRBJ2-1	.	CASALASYEQFF	TGTGCCAGCGCTCTAGCCTCCTATGAGCAGTTCTTC
.	TRBV24-1	TRBJ2-7	.	CATSDLHGGYGQYF	TGTGCCACCAGTGATTTGCATGGCGGCTACGGGCAGTACTTC
many	TRBV24-1	TRBJ2-1	TRBD2	CATSDPLGLAGHNEQFF	TGTGCCACCAGTGATCCTCTCGGACTAGCGGGACACAATGAGCAGTTCTTC
.	TRBV7-2	TRBJ1-6	.	CASSLAGGAHSPLHF	TGTGCCAGCAGCTTAGCTGGGGGAGCCCATTCACCCCTCCACTTT
.	TRBV29-1	TRBJ1-2	.	CSVGTGTYAYGYTF	TGCAGCGTTGGAACTGGGACATATGCCTATGGCTACACCTTC
few	TRBV7-2	TRBJ2-1	TRBD2	CASSLAPGGGLAGNEQFF	TGTGCCAGCAGCTTAGCCCCGGGAGGGGGACTAGCGGGCAATGAGCAGTTCTTC
.	TRBV29-1	TRBJ1-2	.	CSVGNNEGGGYTF	TGCAGCGTTGGGAACAATGAGGGGGGTGGCTACACCTTC